This T cell receptor beta chain originates from a study of blood T cell repertoires in COVID-19. Across the whole study: Samples representing acute and convalescent COVID-19 were sourced from the United States, Italy and Spain. PBMCs, B-cell-depleted T cells, or T cells provided the cDNA or gDNA that made up the material.

Sequencing used immunoSEQ multiplex PCR; TCRdb keeps in-frame clones, though not all of them. Of nearly 50,000 clones listed, about 88% are singletons. The CDR3 sequence is 13 residues long. The V gene's germline CDR1 is SGHDT and CDR2 YYEEEE. As to this clone: The junction does not match germline at one end; this may be a read error.

The TCR comes from a man aged 35-49 years with active COVID-19. The rearrangement links TRBV5-6 to TRBJ1-2; TRBD1 is a possible D gene (6 bases). Sequenced material: peripheral blood. DNA of the CDR3: TGTGCCAGCTGCTTCGAGGGGGACTATGGCTACACCTTC. Its translation: CASCFEGDYGYTF.